The entry below gives a single T cell receptor (beta chain) sequence along with its context. Antigen unknown. This CDR3 is built from 16 residues. V lost 4 bases, J lost 0 bases, and 5 bases stayed unmatched. PCR was performed a second time for roughly 7 to 11 cycles using a sample-barcoded 5' primer and a J-beta primer mix. TCRdb itself ran the 5' RACE reads through MiXCR, one entry per CDR3 protein. The table has fewer than 750,000 distinct CDR3 sequences, more than 45% seen once. The source of the sample is a study of blood T cells in healthy people across ages. Notes on the study in general: In the absence of known donor CMV status, changes in expanded clonotypes were possibly confounded. A strong correlation was seen between TCR beta diversity and naive T cell percentage.

The chain employs TRBV12-3 or TRBV12-4 and TRBJ2-1, with 8 bases identical to TRBD1. Sequencing was done on a sample of blood. This TCR derives from an elderly woman in good health. The CDR3 is CASSSGQAISYNEQFF. CDR3 DNA sequence: TGTGCCAGCAGTTCGGGACAGGCGATCTCCTACAATGAGCAGTTCTTC.